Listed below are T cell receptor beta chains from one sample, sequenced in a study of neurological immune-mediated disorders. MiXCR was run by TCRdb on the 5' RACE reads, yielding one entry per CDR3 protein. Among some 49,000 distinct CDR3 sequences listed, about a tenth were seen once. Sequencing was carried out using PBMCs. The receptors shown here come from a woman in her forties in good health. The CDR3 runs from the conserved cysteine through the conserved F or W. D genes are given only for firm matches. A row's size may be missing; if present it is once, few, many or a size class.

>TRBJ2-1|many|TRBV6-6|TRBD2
TGTGCCAGCAGGGCGATGACTAGCGGGAGTGATGAGCAGTTCTTC
CASRAMTSGSDEQFF
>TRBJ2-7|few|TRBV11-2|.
TGTGCCAGCAGCTTAGACGAGACAGTCTCCTACGAGCAGTACTTC
CASSLDETVSYEQYF
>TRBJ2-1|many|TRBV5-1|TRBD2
TGCGCCAGCACCCGGACTAGCGCCATTGGTGGGCATGAGCAGTTCTTC
CASTRTSAIGGHEQFF
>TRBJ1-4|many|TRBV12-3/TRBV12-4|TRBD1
TGTGCCAGCAGTGGGACAGGGGAAAATGAAAAACTGTTTTTT
CASSGTGENEKLFF
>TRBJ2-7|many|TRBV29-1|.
TGCAGCGTTGAACTGGCTCTGGGAGTGAACGAGCAGTACTTC
CSVELALGVNEQYF
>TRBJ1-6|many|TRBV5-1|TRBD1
TGCGCCAGCAGCTTGGGGGACAGGCCGATTAATTCACCCCTCCACTTT
CASSLGDRPINSPLHF
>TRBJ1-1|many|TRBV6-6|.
TGTGCCAGCACCCCGCGAGCGGCGCCAGGAACTGAAGCTTTCTTT
CASTPRAAPGTEAFF
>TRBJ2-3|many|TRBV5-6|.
TGTGCCAGCAGCCGGGGATCGACAGATACGCAGTATTTT
CASSRGSTDTQYF
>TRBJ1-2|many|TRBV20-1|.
TGCAGTGCCCCACGCCCGGGCGCCTCCCCCGATGGCTACACCTTC
CSAPRPGASPDGYTF
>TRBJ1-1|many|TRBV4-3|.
TGCGCCAGCAGCCAAGACTCCCTCTCGGGGAACACTGAAGCTTTCTTT
CASSQDSLSGNTEAFF
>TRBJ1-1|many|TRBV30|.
TGTGCCTGGACCGTGAACACTGAAGCTTTCTTT
CAWTVNTEAFF
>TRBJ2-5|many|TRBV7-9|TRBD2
TGTGCCAGCAGCCAAGGGACTAGCGGGGGGGCCGAAGAGACCCAGTACTTC
CASSQGTSGGAEETQYF
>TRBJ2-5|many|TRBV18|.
TGTGCCAGCTCCCCGCCGGGGAGAGAGACCCAGTACTTC
CASSPPGRETQYF
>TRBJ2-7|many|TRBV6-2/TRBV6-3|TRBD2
TGTGCCAGCAGATCTAGCGGGAGTTCCTACGAGCAGTACTTC
CASRSSGSSYEQYF
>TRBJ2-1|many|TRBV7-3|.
TGTGCCAGCAGCTTAAGGTCTAGCACGGGGACCAATGAGCAGTTCTTC
CASSLRSSTGTNEQFF
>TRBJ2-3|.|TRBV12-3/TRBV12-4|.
TGTGCCAGCATCTTACGTGGTACGGATACGCAGTATTTT
CASILRGTDTQYF
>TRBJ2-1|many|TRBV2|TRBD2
TGTGCCAGCCGACTAGCGGGGGGGTACAATGAGCAGTTCTTC
CASRLAGGYNEQFF
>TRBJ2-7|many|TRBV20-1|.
TGCAGTGCTAGGACAGGTGAAGGCACCTACGAGCAGTACTTC
CSARTGEGTYEQYF
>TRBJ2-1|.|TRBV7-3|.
TGTGCCAGCAGCTCCCGCCGGGACTCCAATGAGCAGTTCTTC
CASSSRRDSNEQFF
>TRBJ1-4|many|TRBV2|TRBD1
TGTGCCAGCCGCCAGGGGGGCAACGAAAAACTGTTTTTT
CASRQGGNEKLFF
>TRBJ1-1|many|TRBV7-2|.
TGTGCCAGCAGGAGGAGGTCAGGGATGGACACTGAAGCTTTCTTT
CASRRRSGMDTEAFF
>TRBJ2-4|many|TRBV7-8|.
TGTGCCAGCAGCCGACGGGCCCAAAACATTCAGTACTTC
CASSRRAQNIQYF
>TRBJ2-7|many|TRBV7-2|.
TGTGCCAGCAATTTCGGGGACACTCCCGAGCAGTACTTC
CASNFGDTPEQYF
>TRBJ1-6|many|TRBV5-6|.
TGTGCCAGCAGCTTTGAACCAGGGCCCAATTCACCCCTCCACTTT
CASSFEPGPNSPLHF
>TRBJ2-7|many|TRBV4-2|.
TGTGCCAGCAGCCAAGCTGGGATTGACGAGCAGTACTTC
CASSQAGIDEQYF
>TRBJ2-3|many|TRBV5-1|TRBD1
TGCGCCAGCAGTGCCGGGACAGGAACCACAGATACGCAGTATTTT
CASSAGTGTTDTQYF
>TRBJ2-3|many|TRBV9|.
TGTGCCAGCAGCGTCGAGGGGAGTAACACAGATACGCAGTATTTT
CASSVEGSNTDTQYF
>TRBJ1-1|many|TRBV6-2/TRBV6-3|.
TGTGCCAGCAGTTACGACACTGAAGCTTTCTTT
CASSYDTEAFF
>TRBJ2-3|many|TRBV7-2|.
TGTGCCAGCAGCTATAACACAGATACGCAGTATTTT
CASSYNTDTQYF
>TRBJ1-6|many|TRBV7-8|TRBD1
TGTGCCAGCAGCTGGGGACAGGGACATTCACCCCTCCACTTT
CASSWGQGHSPLHF
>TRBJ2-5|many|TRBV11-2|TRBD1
TGTGCCAGCAGCCAGGGGACAGGGGGTAGGAAGACCCAGTACTTC
CASSQGTGGRKTQYF
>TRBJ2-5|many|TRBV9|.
TGTGCCAGCAGCGTAGCGAGGGGTAGCGGAGAGCAAGAGACCCAGTACTTC
CASSVARGSGEQETQYF
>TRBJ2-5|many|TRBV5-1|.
TGCGCCAGCAGCTTGGCGGGGCCAGGTAGACAAGAGACCCAGTACTTC
CASSLAGPGRQETQYF
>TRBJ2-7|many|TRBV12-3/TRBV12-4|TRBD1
TGTGCCAGCAGTTTCGGATTCCACGTTTTGACAGGGAGATCCTCCTACGAGCAGTACTTC
CASSFGFHVLTGRSSYEQYF
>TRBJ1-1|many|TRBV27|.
TGTGCCAGCAGTAACGGAGCGTGGCTCACTGAAGCTTTCTTT
CASSNGAWLTEAFF
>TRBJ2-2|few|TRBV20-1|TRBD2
TGCAGTGCTAGGAGGGGAGGGCCCGTCACCGGGGAGCTGTTTTTT
CSARRGGPVTGELFF
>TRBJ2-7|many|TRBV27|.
TGTGCCAGCAGTTCTAGAACGGCGAGCTCCTACGAGCAGTACTTC
CASSSRTASSYEQYF
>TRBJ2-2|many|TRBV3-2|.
TGTGCCAGCAGCCATACCGGGACCCCGGGGATCGTCCTCGGGGAGCTGTTTTTT
CASSHTGTPGIVLGELFF
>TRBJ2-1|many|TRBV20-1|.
TGCAGTGCTAGAGATGTGGCCCGGGGGCATGACTACAATGAGCAGTTCTTC
CSARDVARGHDYNEQFF
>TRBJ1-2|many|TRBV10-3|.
TGTGCCATCAGTGGCAGCTATGGCTACACCTTC
CAISGSYGYTF
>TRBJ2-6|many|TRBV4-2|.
TGTGCCAGCAGCCAGGACTCTGGGGCCAACGTCCTGACTTTC
CASSQDSGANVLTF
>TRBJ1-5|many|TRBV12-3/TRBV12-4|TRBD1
TGTGCCAGCAGTTCACAGGGGTACCAGCCCCAGCATTTT
CASSSQGYQPQHF
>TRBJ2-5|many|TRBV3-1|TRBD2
TGTGCCAGCAAAGGGACAATAGCGGGAGCCGGGATATATGCGCTTGAGACCCAGTACTTC
CASKGTIAGAGIYALETQYF
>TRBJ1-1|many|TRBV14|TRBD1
TGTGCCAGCAGCCCGGGACAGGGAGGGAAAGCTTTCTTT
CASSPGQGGKAFF
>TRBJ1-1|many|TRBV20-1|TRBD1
TGCAGTGCTAGTGGACGACAGGGATTCACTGAAGCTTTCTTT
CSASGRQGFTEAFF
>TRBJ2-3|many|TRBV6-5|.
TGTGCCAGCGCCCCAGGGGCGGGAGAGATTGGTACGCAGTATTTT
CASAPGAGEIGTQYF
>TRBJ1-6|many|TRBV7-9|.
TGTGCCAGCAGCTTAGACTCTAACAATTCACCCCTCCACTTT
CASSLDSNNSPLHF
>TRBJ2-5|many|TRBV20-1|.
TGCAGTGCTAGAGAGGGGCAAGAGACCCAGTACTTC
CSAREGQETQYF
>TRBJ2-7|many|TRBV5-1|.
TGCGCCAGCAGCCGATTCAACTCAGGAGGGTACGAGCAGTACTTC
CASSRFNSGGYEQYF
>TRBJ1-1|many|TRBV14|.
TGTGCCAGCAGCCAAGTGGGCAGGGGGAACACTGAAGCTTTCTTT
CASSQVGRGNTEAFF
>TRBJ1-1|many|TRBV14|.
TGTGCCAGCAGCCGGCAGGTGAACACTGAAGCTTTCTTT
CASSRQVNTEAFF
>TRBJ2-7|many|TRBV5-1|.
TGCGCCAGCACTTCAGCTAGGGGGGGGCGCGAGCAGTACTTC
CASTSARGGREQYF
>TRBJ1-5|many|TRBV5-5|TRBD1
TGTGCCAGCAGCGCCGACAGGGGCAATCAGCCCCAGCATTTT
CASSADRGNQPQHF
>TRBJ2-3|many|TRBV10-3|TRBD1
TGTGCCATCAGTGAAGGGACAGGGTTTACAGATACGCAGTATTTT
CAISEGTGFTDTQYF
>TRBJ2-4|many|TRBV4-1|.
TGCGCCAGCAGCCAAGAATATCTTCCCGCCGGGGCCCCTTCGTGCTTC
CASSQEYLPAGAPSCF
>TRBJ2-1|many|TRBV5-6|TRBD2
TGTGCCAGCAGCTTGACGGGGGGGCAGTTCTTC
CASSLTGGQFF
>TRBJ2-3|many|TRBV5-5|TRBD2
TGTGCCAGCAGCTTGGCGCTAGCGGGGAGCACAGATACGCAGTATTTT
CASSLALAGSTDTQYF